Below, 2 T cell receptor beta chains from the same sample are listed, as sequenced in a study of T cells in localized non-small cell lung cancer. The assay was immunoSEQ multiplex PCR, and TCRdb's table has in-frame clones only and misses some. The data show approximately 67,000 clones, roughly 86% seen once. Sequencing was performed on peripheral blood, taken before any cancer treatment. The receptor set was obtained from a female donor of 60 years or more with stage I lung adenocarcinoma.

The chain carries TRBV5-1 and TRBJ2-2, with D possibly being TRBD1 or TRBD2 (6 bases each). Deletions cut 3 bases from V and 7 bases from J, with 16 bases between. There are 15 residues in the CDR3. Per germline, CDR1 SGHRS and CDR2 YFSETQ. CDR3 sequence (DNA): TGCGCCAGCAGCTACGGAGGGGGGAAGAGCGGGGAGCTGTTTTTT. Translating it yields CASSYGGGKSGELFF.

The chain is built from TRBV5-1 and TRBJ1-2; tentative D call: TRBD1 (6 bases). The V gene's germline CDR1 is SGHRS and CDR2 YFSETQ. CDR3 size: 15 residues. Trimming pared 0 bases from V and 3 bases from J, leaving 12 bases between. The CDR3 nucleotides are TGCGCCAGCAGCTTGGTACCGGGGGCGGACTATGGCTACACCTTC. It translates to CASSLVPGADYGYTF.